Listed here is a single TCR beta chain. Germline V gene lookup returns CDR1 SGHRS and CDR2 YFSETQ. V was trimmed by 3 bases and J by 4 bases, leaving 13 bases between them. CDR3 size: 14 residues. Sequenced by immunoSEQ multiplex PCR; TCRdb stores in-frame clones only, minus some. Here the sample spans 63,000 or so clones, about 87% being singletons. The data were obtained in a study of control samples from healthy donors and cancer patients. The chain couples TRBV5-1 to TRBJ1-2, with a tentative D call TRBD1 (5 bases). The sequencing input was blood. The TCR was taken from a man in his fifties or sixties in good health. CDR3 nucleotides: TGCGCCAGCAGCTCATGGGGGAGTGGCTATGGCTACACCTTC. As protein: CASSSWGSGYGYTF.